What follows describes a single T cell receptor (beta chain). It has no known antigen specificity. No base qualities exist here, and no much larger clone lies one base off it. This sample is part of a study of blood T cell repertoires in COVID-19 (dated by TCRdb to 2020 to 2022). In the study overall: Samples from collaborators originated in the United States, Italy and Spain and spanned both the acute and convalescent phases of COVID-19. HLA class I and class II types, where available, came from metadata supplied by the sample provider rather than from assay-based typing. A freely available public database, intended as a resource for researchers studying the immune response to SARS-CoV-2, is where the repertoires were released. The prospective study material was composed of cDNA or gDNA derived from T cells, B-cell-depleted T cells, or PBMCs. Nearly every sample came with metadata listing a de-identified subject ID, COVID-19 status, age in years and sex. Samples came from the ongoing ImmuneRACE study (first 160 participants) plus 1,254 subjects from 6 global collaborators. Deeply sampled blood TCRbeta repertoires from subjects exposed to, actively infected with, or recovered from COVID-19 were included in the dataset. General conclusions and limits of the study: The amount of clinical and demographic metadata varied by source and participant and was provided uncurated.

Each collaborating institution followed its own protocols to collect whole blood in K2EDTA tubes. For TCRbeta analysis, collaborators shipped samples as frozen whole blood, isolated PBMCs, or DNA extracted from either of those sample types. The CDR3 contains 15 residues, cysteine and phenylalanine counted. Only the CDR3 portion is preserved as DNA: 45 bases, with reading frame beginning at the first base. CDR1 and CDR2 are read off the germline V gene (reference sequence) as MNHNY and SVGAGI. Trimming takes 6 bases from V and 2 bases from J, and the germline ends sit 17 bases apart. The immunoSEQ Assay, a bias-controlled multiplex PCR, was used to amplify TCRbeta CDR3 regions from genomic DNA. The authors' analysis ran thus. Nucleated cell counts per sample were estimated from amplification of reference gene primers within the assay. Sequence reads were collapsed and filtered to measure the absolute abundance of every unique TCRbeta CDR3 rearrangement. For each sample, productive Simpson clonality was calculated as the square root of Simpson's diversity index across productive rearrangements. Here the immuneACCESS table is served through TCRdb, limited to in-frame sequences with V and J called. Missing clones are a known gap in these copies; in checked studies unresolved V genes cover under half, and the rest lacks a known reason. That table gives V, J and clone size, and the DNA gave D and trimming. This sample comprises approximately 300,000 clones, approximately 85% of them detected only once. The ten largest account for around 1.5% of the sample.

The sequence came from a woman aged 45-60 years with acute or convalescent COVID-19. Sequenced: peripheral blood. This sequence uses TRBV6-6 and TRBJ2-7; a tentative D match to TRBD2 spans 6 bases. The CDR3 region reads CASSLEEGGPYEQYF. The nucleotide sequence is TGTGCCAGCAGCCTTGAGGAGGGAGGTCCCTACGAGCAGTACTTC.